A selection of T cell receptor beta chains follows, all from one sample in a study of response to subunit inactivated influenza vaccine. MiXCR was run by TCRdb on the RT-PCR reads, yielding one entry per CDR3 protein. The sample holds around 790,000 distinct CDR3 sequences; around 20% are singletons and the top ten take about a tenth. The sample consisted of PBMCs from blood, taken about 5 days after vaccination. The receptors were sampled from a man aged 45-65 years who received an inactivated influenza vaccine. Each CDR3 is given with its conserved first and last residue. A D gene is named only where the DNA matches it firmly. Clone size is stated in some rows and not others, as once, few, many or a class when expanded.

d_call,j_call,clone_size,v_call,cdr3_nt,cdr3_aa
TRBD2,TRBJ2-1,few,TRBV10-2,TGCGCCAGCAGTAAGGGCGGGGGGGCCGGCAATGAGCAGTTCTTC,CASSKGGGAGNEQFF
TRBD1,TRBJ1-1,.,TRBV7-9,TGTGCCAGCAGCCCTCGACAGGGCCACGCGAGGGACACTGAAGCTTTCTTT,CASSPRQGHARDTEAFF
TRBD1,TRBJ2-7,.,TRBV12-3/TRBV12-4,TGTGCCAGCAGCTTAGGGGGTACCGGGACAGGGTCCTACGAGCAGTACTTC,CASSLGGTGTGSYEQYF
TRBD2,TRBJ2-3,few,TRBV5-6,TGTGCCAGCAGCCATAGACTAGCGGGAGCAGATACGCAGTATTTT,CASSHRLAGADTQYF
.,TRBJ2-1,few,TRBV15,TGTGCCACCAGCAGACGGGAGCTCAATGAGCAGTTCTTC,CATSRRELNEQFF
.,TRBJ2-7,many,TRBV20-1,TGCAGTGCCAACCAGGGGCGCGAGCAGTACTTC,CSANQGREQYF
.,TRBJ2-7,.,TRBV27,TGTGCCAGCAGTTTACGCCCACAAAGGGCCTACGAGCAGTACTTC,CASSLRPQRAYEQYF
TRBD1,TRBJ1-6,few,TRBV27,TGTGCCAGCGGGGACAGGCTTTCACCCCTCCACTTT,CASGDRLSPLHF
TRBD2,TRBJ2-1,many,TRBV7-3,TGTGCCAGCAGCCAAGGACTAGCGGCCTACAATGAGCAGTTCTTC,CASSQGLAAYNEQFF
.,TRBJ1-1,few,TRBV29-1,TGCAGCGTTGTGTCAGGCTGGAACACTGAAGCTTTCTTT,CSVVSGWNTEAFF
TRBD2,TRBJ2-5,.,TRBV7-2,TGTGCCAGCAGCAGGGGACTAGCGGGGGGGCCAGAGACCCAGTACTTC,CASSRGLAGGPETQYF
TRBD2,TRBJ2-5,.,TRBV5-1,TGCGCCAGCAGCTTGGCCGGAGGTCGACTAGCGGGGGTGTACCAAGAGACCCAGTACTTC,CASSLAGGRLAGVYQETQYF
.,TRBJ2-2,few,TRBV7-2,TGTGCCAGCAGCAGAGGTTCAGGGAAGGCCGGGGAGCTGTTTTTT,CASSRGSGKAGELFF
TRBD2,TRBJ2-1,.,TRBV7-3,TGTGCCAGCAGATCACTAGCGTCGGGTGAGCAGTTCTTC,CASRSLASGEQFF
.,TRBJ2-3,.,TRBV7-9,TGTGCCAGCAGCTTTACCAGGGACCGAGATACGCAGTATTTT,CASSFTRDRDTQYF
.,TRBJ1-1,few,TRBV28,TGTGCCAGCAGTTTACCAGGGGCCACGAACACTGAAGCTTTCTTT,CASSLPGATNTEAFF
.,TRBJ2-7,.,TRBV18,TGTGCCAGCTCACCCCGGGGCGGTGAGTACGAGCAGTACTTC,CASSPRGGEYEQYF
.,TRBJ2-7,.,TRBV4-1,TGCGCCAGCAGCCAAGGGGGCATCTACGAGCAGTACTTC,CASSQGGIYEQYF
TRBD1,TRBJ2-7,few,TRBV11-1,TGTGCCAGCAGACGGGACAGGGCGAGCTCCTACGAGCAGTACTTC,CASRRDRASSYEQYF
TRBD1,TRBJ2-1,.,TRBV4-3,TGCGCCAGCAGCCAAGGGTACGACAGGGCAGCCGAGCAGTTCTTC,CASSQGYDRAAEQFF
.,TRBJ1-2,.,TRBV12-5,TGTGCTAGTGGGTCACAGGGAATCACTAACTATGGCTACACCTTC,CASGSQGITNYGYTF
.,TRBJ2-2,.,TRBV7-2,TGTGCCAGCAGCCTAACATCGGTGACGAACACCGGGGAGCTGTTTTTT,CASSLTSVTNTGELFF
.,TRBJ2-3,.,TRBV21-1,TGTGCCAGCACCCCTAGCGTTTATACGCAGTATTTT,CASTPSVYTQYF
TRBD1,TRBJ2-1,few,TRBV20-1,TGCAGTGCTACCGGGACAGAAGCCTACAATGAGCAGTTCTTC,CSATGTEAYNEQFF
TRBD1,TRBJ2-1,.,TRBV18,TGTGCCAGCTCCGAGCCGGGACAGGGTAAAAAGCAGTTCTTC,CASSEPGQGKKQFF
TRBD2,TRBJ2-2,.,TRBV7-9,TGTGCCAGCAGCTCCTCTAGCGGGGAGAACACCGGGGAGCTGTTTTTT,CASSSSSGENTGELFF
TRBD2,TRBJ2-3,.,TRBV7-2,TGTGCCAGCAGCGGACGGACTAGCAGCGGTTCAGATACGCAGTATTTT,CASSGRTSSGSDTQYF
.,TRBJ1-5,.,TRBV6-6,TGTGCCAGCAGTTACGACAACCGGGGGGCCCAGCATTTT,CASSYDNRGAQHF
TRBD1,TRBJ1-2,.,TRBV5-1,TGCGCCAGCAGCTCAGAGGGACAGAACTATGGCTACACCTTC,CASSSEGQNYGYTF
.,TRBJ1-2,many,TRBV4-2,TGCGCCAGCAGCCAAGAGGGCCGGAACTATGGCTACACCTTC,CASSQEGRNYGYTF
TRBD1,TRBJ2-7,few,TRBV25-1,TGTGCCAGCAGTGATCCGACAGGGCTAGGCGAGCAGTACTTC,CASSDPTGLGEQYF
TRBD1,TRBJ2-4,.,TRBV6-2/TRBV6-3,TGTGCCAGCAGTTACGACAGGGGGAGCATTCAGTACTTC,CASSYDRGSIQYF
.,TRBJ2-5,.,TRBV4-3,TGCGCCAGCAGCCAAGATTGGGCAGGGGGGGCCCAAGAGACCCAGTACTTC,CASSQDWAGGAQETQYF
.,TRBJ2-5,.,TRBV9,TGTGCCAGCAGCGTATTGGGTTCTCGAGGGGGAGAGACCCAGTACTTC,CASSVLGSRGGETQYF
.,TRBJ2-7,few,TRBV25-1,TGTGCCAGCAGTGGGGCAGGGAACGAGCAGTACTTC,CASSGAGNEQYF
TRBD1,TRBJ2-5,.,TRBV29-1,TGCAGCGTTCCGGGACAGGGATTGAAGACCCAGTACTTC,CSVPGQGLKTQYF
TRBD2,TRBJ2-7,few,TRBV12-3/TRBV12-4,TGTGCCAGCAGTAGGGGACTAGCGGGAGGGCCGTCCTACGAGCAGTACTTC,CASSRGLAGGPSYEQYF
.,TRBJ2-7,.,TRBV5-4,TGTGCCAGCAGCTTGCAAGGGGACCCGCGAAAGTACTTC,CASSLQGDPRKYF
TRBD2,TRBJ2-1,.,TRBV6-2/TRBV6-3,TGTGCCAGCAGTCCCCTTGGACTAGCGGGGGGGCTTGAGCAGTTCTTC,CASSPLGLAGGLEQFF
.,TRBJ1-2,.,TRBV6-5,TGTGCCAGCAGTTATGGGCCTGACTATGGCTACACCTTC,CASSYGPDYGYTF